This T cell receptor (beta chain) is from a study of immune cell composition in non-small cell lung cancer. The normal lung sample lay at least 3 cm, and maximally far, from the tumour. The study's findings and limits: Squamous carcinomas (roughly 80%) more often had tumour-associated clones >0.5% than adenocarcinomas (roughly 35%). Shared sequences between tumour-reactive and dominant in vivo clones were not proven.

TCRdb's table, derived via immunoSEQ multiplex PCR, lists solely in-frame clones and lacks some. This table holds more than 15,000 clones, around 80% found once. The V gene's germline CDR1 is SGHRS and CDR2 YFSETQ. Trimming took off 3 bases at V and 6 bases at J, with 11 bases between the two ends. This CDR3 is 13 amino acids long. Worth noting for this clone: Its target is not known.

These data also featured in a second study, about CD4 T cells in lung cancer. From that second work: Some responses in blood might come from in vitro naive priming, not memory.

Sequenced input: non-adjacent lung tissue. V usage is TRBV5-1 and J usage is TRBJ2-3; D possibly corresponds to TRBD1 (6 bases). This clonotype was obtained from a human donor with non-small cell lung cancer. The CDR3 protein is CASSSQGSDTQYF. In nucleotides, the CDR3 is TGCGCCAGCAGCTCACAGGGTTCGGATACGCAGTATTTT.